The rows below give T cell receptor beta chains drawn from one sample of a study of molecular identifiers for immune sequencing clone quantification. TCRdb reanalysed the PCR reads using MiXCR and keeps one entry per CDR3 protein. The table shows about 640,000 distinct CDR3 sequences, with about 20% occurring only once. Sequencing input: naive CD8+ T cells from blood, with Jurkat cell RNA spiked in. The receptors come from a human donor in good health. Some libraries in this study had Jurkat cell RNA spiked in. Both conserved end residues are part of each CDR3. Fields, in order: D gene, CDR3 length, V gene, J gene, clone size, CDR3 DNA, CDR3 protein. The D gene is left open where the match is weak. Clone size appears in some rows only: once, few, many, or a class for an expanded clone.

d_gene: TRBD2
len: 16
v_gene: TRBV7-7
j_gene: TRBJ2-5
abundance: few
CDR3nt: TGTGCTAGCAGCCCTCGGAGCGGGAACGCTTGGGAGACCCAGTACTTC
CDR3aa: CASSPRSGNAWETQYF

d_gene: NA
len: 14
v_gene: TRBV27
j_gene: TRBJ2-7
abundance: NA
CDR3nt: TGTGCCAGCAGTGTTACAGGGATGGCCTACGAGCAGTACTTC
CDR3aa: CASSVTGMAYEQYF

d_gene: TRBD2
len: 13
v_gene: TRBV20-1
j_gene: TRBJ2-7
abundance: many
CDR3nt: TGCAGTGCTAGTTCTCTAGCGGCTTACGAGCAGTACTTC
CDR3aa: CSASSLAAYEQYF

d_gene: NA
len: 14
v_gene: TRBV2
j_gene: TRBJ2-7
abundance: NA
CDR3nt: TGTGCCAGCAGTGGGGGAGATACCGTTTACGAGCAGTACTTC
CDR3aa: CASSGGDTVYEQYF

d_gene: NA
len: 13
v_gene: TRBV5-1
j_gene: TRBJ2-7
abundance: many
CDR3nt: TGTGCCAGCAGTTTAGCAGGGAGCTACGAGCAGTACTTC
CDR3aa: CASSLAGSYEQYF

d_gene: NA
len: 15
v_gene: TRBV11-2
j_gene: TRBJ1-1
abundance: many
CDR3nt: TGTGCCAGCAGCTTAGTGGACGAAGAGTTATCTGAAGCTTTCTTT
CDR3aa: CASSLVDEELSEAFF

d_gene: NA
len: 13
v_gene: TRBV30
j_gene: TRBJ2-5
abundance: NA
CDR3nt: TGTGCCTGGGGCCCAACTAGTTCCCAAACCCAGTACTTC
CDR3aa: CAWGPTSSQTQYF

d_gene: TRBD2
len: 17
v_gene: TRBV7-6
j_gene: TRBJ2-3
abundance: NA
CDR3nt: TGTGCCAGCAGCTCCGATATCCGGGGGGGCCGGGTAGAAACGCAGTACTTT
CDR3aa: CASSSDIRGGRVETQYF

d_gene: NA
len: 16
v_gene: TRBV9
j_gene: TRBJ2-3
abundance: many
CDR3nt: TGTGCCAGCAGCGTAGATATGGGGGGTCGCACAGATACGCAGTATTTT
CDR3aa: CASSVDMGGRTDTQYF

d_gene: NA
len: 18
v_gene: TRBV7-9
j_gene: TRBJ2-6
abundance: few
CDR3nt: TGTGCCAGCAGCTTAGCGCTGGTCGCTAGCTCTGGGGCCAACGTCCTGACTTTC
CDR3aa: CASSLALVASSGANVLTF

d_gene: NA
len: 15
v_gene: TRBV9
j_gene: TRBJ2-2
abundance: NA
CDR3nt: TGTGCCAGCAGCGCCTCGGGGACGAACACCGGGGAGCTGTTTTTT
CDR3aa: CASSASGTNTGELFF

d_gene: TRBD1
len: 15
v_gene: TRBV7-9
j_gene: TRBJ2-7
abundance: few
CDR3nt: TGTGCCAGCAGCTTAGAAAGGGACAGTCCCTACGAGCAGTACTTC
CDR3aa: CASSLERDSPYEQYF

d_gene: TRBD2
len: 16
v_gene: TRBV7-9
j_gene: TRBJ2-3
abundance: many
CDR3nt: TGTGCCAGCAGCCCGACTAGCGGGGGGAGTACAGATACGCAGTATTTT
CDR3aa: CASSPTSGGSTDTQYF

d_gene: NA
len: 15
v_gene: TRBV5-6
j_gene: TRBJ2-3
abundance: many
CDR3nt: TGTGCCAGCAGCAAGGGGTATGGGGGCACAGATACGCAGTATTTT
CDR3aa: CASSKGYGGTDTQYF

d_gene: NA
len: 15
v_gene: TRBV30
j_gene: TRBJ1-1
abundance: many
CDR3nt: TGTGCCTGGAGTGGAGGACAGATCATGAACACTGAAGCTTTCTTT
CDR3aa: CAWSGGQIMNTEAFF

d_gene: TRBD1
len: 17
v_gene: TRBV7-6
j_gene: TRBJ1-3
abundance: few
CDR3nt: TGTGCCGGCAGCCTCTGGGACAGACCAAGCTCTGGAAACACCATATATTTT
CDR3aa: CAGSLWDRPSSGNTIYF

d_gene: NA
len: 15
v_gene: TRBV4-1
j_gene: TRBJ2-7
abundance: many
CDR3nt: TGCGCCAGCAGCCAAGCAACAGCCGCGGGCTACGAGCAGTACTTC
CDR3aa: CASSQATAAGYEQYF

d_gene: NA
len: 12
v_gene: TRBV7-9
j_gene: TRBJ2-2
abundance: many
CDR3nt: TGTGCCAGCAGCTCAGTTACAGGGGAGCTGTTTTTT
CDR3aa: CASSSVTGELFF

d_gene: TRBD1
len: 14
v_gene: TRBV19
j_gene: TRBJ2-7
abundance: NA
CDR3nt: TGTGCCACCACTATCGGGACAGGAACCTACGAGCAGTACTTC
CDR3aa: CATTIGTGTYEQYF

d_gene: NA
len: 15
v_gene: TRBV7-8
j_gene: TRBJ1-4
abundance: many
CDR3nt: TGTGCCAGCAGCTCAATTGGGGGGTCTAATGAAAAACTGTTTTTT
CDR3aa: CASSSIGGSNEKLFF

d_gene: NA
len: 14
v_gene: TRBV28
j_gene: TRBJ1-1
abundance: many
CDR3nt: TGTGCCAGCAGTTTTAGGACACCGAACACTGAAGCTTTCTTT
CDR3aa: CASSFRTPNTEAFF

d_gene: NA
len: 14
v_gene: TRBV27
j_gene: TRBJ2-2
abundance: NA
CDR3nt: TGTGCCAGCAGTTTATATATTCGCACCGGGGAGCTGTTTTTT
CDR3aa: CASSLYIRTGELFF

d_gene: TRBD2
len: 15
v_gene: TRBV29-1
j_gene: TRBJ2-3
abundance: many
CDR3nt: TGCAGCGTTGAGTCGGGAGGCCGCAACACAGATACGCAGTATTTT
CDR3aa: CSVESGGRNTDTQYF

d_gene: NA
len: 12
v_gene: TRBV11-2
j_gene: TRBJ2-3
abundance: many
CDR3nt: TGTGCCAGCATTTCCGGCACAGATACGCAGTATTTT
CDR3aa: CASISGTDTQYF

d_gene: NA
len: 14
v_gene: TRBV7-2
j_gene: TRBJ2-5
abundance: many
CDR3nt: TGTGCCAGCAGTCAGGCAGGGGTAATCGAGACCCAGTACTTC
CDR3aa: CASSQAGVIETQYF

d_gene: TRBD1
len: 14
v_gene: TRBV11-2
j_gene: TRBJ2-1
abundance: NA
CDR3nt: TGTGCCAGCAGCCCGGGACAGGGCCTTCATGAGCAGTTCTTC
CDR3aa: CASSPGQGLHEQFF

d_gene: NA
len: 14
v_gene: TRBV6-2/TRBV6-3
j_gene: TRBJ2-5
abundance: few
CDR3nt: TGTGCCAGCAGCTGGGACCGCACCCAAGAGACCCAGTACTTC
CDR3aa: CASSWDRTQETQYF

d_gene: NA
len: 12
v_gene: TRBV10-2
j_gene: TRBJ2-7
abundance: NA
CDR3nt: TGCGCCAGCAGGATTGAACGCTACGAGCAGTACTTC
CDR3aa: CASRIERYEQYF

d_gene: NA
len: 16
v_gene: TRBV6-5
j_gene: TRBJ2-1
abundance: few
CDR3nt: TGTGCCAGCAGTTACTCGCGCCCTAGCTCCTACAATGAGCAGTTCTTC
CDR3aa: CASSYSRPSSYNEQFF

d_gene: NA
len: 14
v_gene: TRBV5-6
j_gene: TRBJ2-7
abundance: many
CDR3nt: TGTGCCAGCAGCTTTTACACCCACTCCTACGAGCAGTACTTC
CDR3aa: CASSFYTHSYEQYF

d_gene: NA
len: 16
v_gene: TRBV3-1
j_gene: TRBJ1-1
abundance: many
CDR3nt: TGTGCCAGCAGCCAAGATTTTAGGGGGTGGAACACTGAAGCTTTCTTT
CDR3aa: CASSQDFRGWNTEAFF

d_gene: NA
len: 12
v_gene: TRBV12-3/TRBV12-4
j_gene: TRBJ2-4
abundance: many
CDR3nt: TGTGCCAGCAGGACCGACGTTGACATTCAGTACTTC
CDR3aa: CASRTDVDIQYF

d_gene: NA
len: 13
v_gene: TRBV7-9
j_gene: TRBJ2-7
abundance: many
CDR3nt: TGTGCCAGCAGCTTAGGCCCGGCGGCGGAGCAGTACTTC
CDR3aa: CASSLGPAAEQYF

d_gene: NA
len: 14
v_gene: TRBV29-1
j_gene: TRBJ2-7
abundance: many
CDR3nt: TGCAGCCCACCCCTCAGGGAAGGAATGTACGAGCAGTACTTC
CDR3aa: CSPPLREGMYEQYF

d_gene: NA
len: 15
v_gene: TRBV2
j_gene: TRBJ1-3
abundance: many
CDR3nt: TGTGCCAGCAGGGTGCCCAGGGAAACGTTCTACACCATATATTTT
CDR3aa: CASRVPRETFYTIYF

d_gene: NA
len: 19
v_gene: TRBV5-6
j_gene: TRBJ2-2
abundance: NA
CDR3nt: TGTGCCAGCAGCGGGGGGGCCGACCTAAACTTCGCGAACACCGGGGAGCTGTTTTTT
CDR3aa: CASSGGADLNFANTGELFF

d_gene: TRBD2
len: 16
v_gene: TRBV6-2/TRBV6-3
j_gene: TRBJ2-3
abundance: NA
CDR3nt: TGTGCCGGCGGTTTTAGCGGGAGGACTAGCACAGATACGCAGTATTTT
CDR3aa: CAGGFSGRTSTDTQYF

d_gene: NA
len: 13
v_gene: TRBV20-1
j_gene: TRBJ2-1
abundance: NA
CDR3nt: TGCAGTGCTAGTAGACCGGCTGGCGATGAGCAGTTCTTC
CDR3aa: CSASRPAGDEQFF

d_gene: TRBD1
len: 15
v_gene: TRBV20-1
j_gene: TRBJ1-5
abundance: many
CDR3nt: TGCAGTGCTGGATTACAGGGGCTGGGCAATCAGCCCCAGCATTTT
CDR3aa: CSAGLQGLGNQPQHF